Below, 24 T cell receptor beta chains from the same sample are listed, as sequenced in a study of shared clonotypes between healthy human individuals. It was CD45RO-negative cells, positively selected for CCR7, that made up naive CD8 cells, with terminally differentiated effector memory CD45RA+ cells excluded. The assay was immunoSEQ multiplex PCR, and TCRdb's table has in-frame clones only and misses some. Of about 2 million clones listed, about 95% are singletons. Sequenced: naive CD8+ T cells sorted from blood. The source of these receptors is a man between 18 and 29 years old in good health.

The chain joins TRBV25-1 to TRBJ1-6; 7 positions agree with TRBD1. The CDR3 runs to 16 residues. Trimming cost V 5 bases and J 1 base; bases outside gene matches: 5. Germline CDR1 is MGHDK and CDR2 is SYGVNS. The CDR3 nucleotides are TGTGCCAGCAGTTCCGACAGGGAATCCTATAATTCACCCCTCCACTTT. As protein: CASSSDRESYNSPLHF.

The V gene is TRBV4-3, the J gene TRBJ2-3; perhaps TRBD2 as D (6 bases). This CDR3 region has 12 residues. V lost 1 base and J lost 8, with 7 bases in between. Germline loops: CDR1 LGHNA, CDR2 YSLEER. In DNA form, the CDR3 reads TGCGCCAGCAGCCAAGTGGGGGGTACGCAGTATTTT. It is translated as CASSQVGGTQYF.

In DNA form, the CDR3 reads TGTGCCAGTGAGGACAGCTCTGGAAACACCATATATTTT. Translation: CASEDSSGNTIYF. V usage is TRBV6-6 and J usage is TRBJ1-3, with D possibly being TRBD1 (6 bases). Germline V CDR1 and CDR2: MNHNY, SVGAGI (reference sequence). The length of the CDR3 is 13 residues. Deletions cut 9 bases from V and 0 bases from J, with 9 bases between.

This chain links TRBV25-1 with TRBJ2-7; D unclear. CDR3 length: 14 amino acids. V lost 4 bases and J lost 3, with 13 bases in between. Germline assignment: CDR1 MGHDK and CDR2 SYGVNS. The CDR3 sequence: CASSAYPACYEQYF. Here the CDR3 DNA reads TGTGCCAGCAGTGCTTACCCAGCTTGCTACGAGCAGTACTTC.

Comments on this clone: Different DNA sequences within this sample yield the same CDR3. The CDR3 nucleotides are TGCAGCGTCAGACAGGGGTCCTACGAGCAGTACTTC. Its translation is CSVRQGSYEQYF. The V gene is TRBV29-1, the J gene TRBJ2-7; TRBD1 agrees at 8 bases. CDR1 is SQVTM and CDR2 is ANQGSEA in the germline V gene. The CDR3 consists of 12 residues. V lost 6 bases and J lost 1; bases outside the gene matches: 2.

This chain connects TRBV27 to TRBJ2-7; 7 bases match TRBD1. Germline V gives CDR1 MNHEY, CDR2 SMNVEV (reference sequence). Germline trimming cut 11 bases from V and 3 bases from J; bases unmatched to any gene: 7. The length of the CDR3 is 12 residues. The CDR3 sequence: CAVGDRVYEQYF. The CDR3 nucleotides are TGTGCCGTGGGGGACAGAGTCTACGAGCAGTACTTC.

The V gene is TRBV7-9, the J gene TRBJ1-2; no clear D gene. This CDR3 has 14 amino acids. The germline V gene encodes CDR1 SEHNR and CDR2 FQNEAQ (reference sequence). V was trimmed by 5 bases and J by 3 bases, leaving 13 bases between them. The CDR3 nucleotides read TGTGCCAGCAGCCCCCCGAGTAAGGACTATGGCTACACCTTC. Translated, it gives CASSPPSKDYGYTF.

CDR3 sequence: CASSLEASGHTDTQYF. Written as DNA, the CDR3 is TGTGCCAGCAGCTTGGAGGCTAGCGGACACACAGATACGCAGTATTTT. This rearrangement joins TRBV5-6 to TRBJ2-3; 7 positions agree with TRBD2. Germline-derived CDR1 and CDR2 are SGHDT and YYEEEE. The CDR3 covers 16 residues. With V trimmed by 0 bases and J by 2 bases, 6 bases remained unmatched.

The chain employs TRBV11-2 and TRBJ2-3; 8 bases align to TRBD2. Germline CDR1 and CDR2: SGHAT and FQNNGV. This CDR3 contains 16 residues. The J segment lost 2 bases and the V segment lost 3 bases, leaving 7 bases of the junction unmatched. CDR3 in amino acids: CASSFGAGGATDTQYF. The CDR3 region has the DNA TGTGCCAGCAGCTTCGGTGCCGGGGGGGCCACAGATACGCAGTATTTT.

This clone was counted once. The chain uses TRBV27 and TRBJ2-6; D is undetermined. CDR1 MNHEY and CDR2 SMNVEV come from the germline V gene (reference sequence). The CDR3 covers 18 residues. Trimming took 3 bases from V and 4 from J, leaving 19 bases between them. Here the CDR3 reads CASSLVVGMSAGANVLTF. CDR3 nucleotide sequence: TGTGCCAGCAGTTTGGTGGTTGGTATGTCAGCAGGGGCCAACGTCCTGACTTTC.

The chain has TRBV7-9 and TRBJ2-1; 9 nucleotides agree with TRBD1. From germline, CDR1 is SEHNR and CDR2 FQNEAQ (reference sequence). This CDR3 region has 17 residues. Trimming cost V 4 bases and J 8 bases; bases outside gene matches: 15. The CDR3 loop reads CASSSSGAGQGGDEQFF. As DNA, the CDR3 is TGTGCCAGCAGCTCGTCAGGGGCGGGACAGGGTGGAGATGAGCAGTTCTTC.

The chain uses TRBV19 and TRBJ1-1, with D unresolved. V lost 5 bases to trimming and J lost 6 bases, with 13 bases between them. The germline gives CDR1 LNHDA, CDR2 SQIVND (reference sequence). The length of the CDR3 is 13 residues. CDR3 protein: CASSGRSVAEAFF. The CDR3 coding sequence is TGTGCCAGTAGTGGCAGGAGTGTGGCTGAAGCTTTCTTT.

This clone occurred once. J is TRBJ2-3 and V is TRBV7-9; D is perhaps TRBD1 or TRBD2 (5 bases each). V was shortened by 6 bases and J by 0 bases, with 16 bases between the two germline ends. Germline V CDR1 and CDR2: SEHNR, FQNEAQ (reference sequence). CDR3 size: 16 residues. In DNA, the CDR3 is TGTGCCAGCAGTAGATCCGGGACGGCCAGCACAGATACGCAGTATTTT. This sequence encodes CASSRSGTASTDTQYF.

V and J are TRBV28 and TRBJ1-5; no clear D. V was pared by 0 bases and J by 2 bases, with 8 bases between. CDR1 MDHEN and CDR2 SYDVKM come from the germline V gene. CDR3 length equals 15 residues. As DNA, the CDR3 is TGTGCCAGCAGTTTATGGTCCGGGGGCAATCAGCCCCAGCATTTT. Translating gives CASSLWSGGNQPQHF. Full variable domain (rest looked up from reference TRBV28 and TRBJ1-5): DVKVTQSSRYLVKRTGEKVFLECVQDMDHENMFWYRQDPGLGLRLIYFSYDVKMKEKGDIPEGYSVSREKKERFSLILESASTNQTSMYLCASSLWSGGNQPQHFGDGTRLSIL.

This chain connects TRBV30 to TRBJ1-1, with 7 bases aligning to TRBD1. The CDR3 is 16 amino acids. The trim removed 3 bases at V and 1 base at J, leaving 11 bases unmatched. Germline values: CDR1 GTSNPN, CDR2 SVGIG (reference sequence). The DNA of the CDR3 is TGTGCCTGGAGAGGGGGCACAAGAATTACGAACACTGAAGCTTTCTTT. Residues: CAWRGGTRITNTEAFF.

Only a few counts were recorded for this clone. Other DNA sequences in the sample encode the same CDR3. The rearrangement links TRBV27 to TRBJ1-2, with 7 bases identical to TRBD1. J was trimmed by 4 bases and V by 6 bases; bases with no gene match: 5. Germline CDR1 is MNHEY and CDR2 is SMNVEV (reference sequence). The CDR3 extends over 13 amino acids. The CDR3 here is CASSPRGTYGYTF. CDR3 nucleotide sequence: TGTGCCAGCAGCCCCAGGGGGACCTATGGCTACACCTTC.

The rearrangement uses TRBV5-4 and TRBJ2-7; D uncertain. Deletions cut 2 bases from V and 3 bases from J, with 9 bases between. The CDR3 consists of 13 residues. Per germline, CDR1 SGHNT and CDR2 YYREEE (reference sequence). The CDR3: CASSLSMSYEQYF. CDR3 DNA sequence: TGTGCCAGCAGCTTAAGTATGAGCTACGAGCAGTACTTC.

The V call is TRBV5-6, the J call TRBJ1-1; TRBD1 aligns across 9 bases. This CDR3 has 15 residues. Trimming took 4 bases from V and 6 from J; bases not matched to a gene: 10. Germline loops: CDR1 SGHDT, CDR2 YYEEEE. CDR3 DNA: TGTGCCAGCAGCCCACGGTGGACAGGGGAGGCTGAAGCTTTCTTT. This codes for CASSPRWTGEAEAFF.

The chain couples TRBV5-1 to TRBJ2-3, with 8 bases aligning to TRBD1. CDR1 is SGHRS and CDR2 is YFSETQ in the germline V gene. Trimming at V came to 3 bases and at J to 2 bases, leaving 5 bases not matched to a gene. This CDR3 has 15 residues. In DNA form, the CDR3 reads TGCGCCAGCAGCTCTGGACAGGGACTCACAGATACGCAGTATTTT. This gives the protein CASSSGQGLTDTQYF.

Note on this clone: Other DNA sequences in this specimen translate into the identical CDR3. The chain employs TRBV19 and TRBJ1-2; TRBD1 aligns across 9 bases. Germline CDR1 and CDR2: LNHDA and SQIVND (reference sequence). V lost 1 base to trimming and J lost 3 bases; unmatched junction nucleotides: 0. CDR3 length equals 14 residues. In DNA form, the CDR3 reads TGTGCCAGTAGTATAGGGACAGGGGACTATGGCTACACCTTC. Amino acids: CASSIGTGDYGYTF.

The genes are TRBV10-1 and TRBJ2-3; D gene ambiguous. V shed 0 bases and J shed 2 bases, with 6 bases lying between them. CDR3 length: 14 residues. From germline, CDR1 is WNHNN and CDR2 SYGVQD (reference sequence). This CDR3 is CASSESTDTDTQYF. The CDR3 bases are TGCGCCAGCAGTGAGTCTACAGACACAGATACGCAGTATTTT.

The chain has TRBV21-1 and TRBJ2-1; TRBD2, the table's D call, was not compared with the DNA. TRBV21-1 is a pseudogene segment. The CDR3 runs 13 residues. The CDR3 sequence: CASSPGNYNEQFF. The DNA for the CDR3 is TGTGCCAGCTCCCCCGGGAACTACAATGAGCAGTTCTTC.

The CDR3 region has the DNA TGCGCCAGCAGCTTTCGAGCCTCAGGCCACGAGCAGTACTTC. It yields the protein CASSFRASGHEQYF. The V and J genes are TRBV5-1 and TRBJ2-7, with D hard to call. CDR1 is SGHRS, CDR2 YFSETQ, per germline. The V gene lost 2 bases and the J gene lost 5 bases, with 14 bases spanning the gap. The CDR3 consists of 14 residues.

The rearrangement joins TRBV11-2 to TRBJ2-7; the match to TRBD1 covers 7 bases. Germline CDR1 SGHAT, CDR2 FQNNGV. V dropped 2 bases and J dropped 1; count of bases not matched to a gene: 8. CDR3 length: 16 amino acids. This CDR3 reads CASSLIVGTASYEQYF. Here the CDR3 DNA reads TGTGCCAGCAGCTTAATAGTGGGGACAGCTTCCTACGAGCAGTACTTC.